The sequence of this TCR beta chain was determined in a study of shared clonotypes between healthy human individuals. Study at large: Per-donor plates numbered three CD4 naive, three CD4 memory, two CD8 naive and one CD8 memory.

Execution of the assay was at deep level. Measured with immunoSEQ multiplex PCR; TCRdb has only the in-frame clones, and not every one. Of about 2.4 million clones detected, just over 90% appear once; the ten largest clones hold about 0.13%. Whole-study findings and limits: Against clonotypes common to all four donors, non-shared ones had lower generation probabilities. Shared across a few donors were 5% to 6% of the naive CD4 clonotypes.

The CDR3 totals 16 residues. V lost 0 bases and J 2 bases, leaving 11 bases between the germline ends. A remark on this clone: Its antigen is not identified.

This chain joins TRBV5-7 and TRBJ2-2, with D possibly being TRBD1 (6 bases). Being an ORF, TRBV5-7 has a function that is uncertain. This TCR derives from a man aged 18 to 30 in good health. Material for sequencing was naive CD4+ T cells sorted from blood. Subset given: CD45RA+ positively selected. The DNA for the CDR3 is TGTGCCAGCAGCTTGGCCAGGACAGAAAACACCGGGGAGCTGTTTTTT. Residues: CASSLARTENTGELFF.